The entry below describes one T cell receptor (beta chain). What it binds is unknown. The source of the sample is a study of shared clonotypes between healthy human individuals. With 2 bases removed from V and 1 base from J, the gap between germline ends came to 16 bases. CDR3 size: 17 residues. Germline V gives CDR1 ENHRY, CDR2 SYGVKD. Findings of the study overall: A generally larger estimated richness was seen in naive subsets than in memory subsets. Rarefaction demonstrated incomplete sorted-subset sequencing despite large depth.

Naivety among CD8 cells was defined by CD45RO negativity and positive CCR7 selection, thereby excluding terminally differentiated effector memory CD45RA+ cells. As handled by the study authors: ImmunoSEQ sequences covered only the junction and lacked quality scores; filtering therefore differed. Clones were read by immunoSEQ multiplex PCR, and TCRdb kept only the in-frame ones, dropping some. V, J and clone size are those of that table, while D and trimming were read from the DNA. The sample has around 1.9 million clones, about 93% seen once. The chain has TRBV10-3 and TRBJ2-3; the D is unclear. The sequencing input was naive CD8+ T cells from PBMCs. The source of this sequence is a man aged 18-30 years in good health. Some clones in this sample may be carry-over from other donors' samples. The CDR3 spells CAISEPGRVGGTDTQYF. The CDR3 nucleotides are TGTGCCATCAGTGAGCCCGGTAGGGTTGGGGGCACAGATACGCAGTATTTT.